Following are 31 T cell receptor beta chains from one sample sequenced in a study of T cells after yellow fever vaccination. From the 5' RACE reads, TCRdb called clonotypes with MiXCR, one entry per CDR3 protein. In the table there are 150,000 or so distinct CDR3 sequences, over 7% of which are singletons. The material sequenced was CD8+ T cells sorted from PBMCs, taken 45 days after the yellow fever booster vaccination. The receptors originated from a man aged 18 to 30 who received the YFV17D yellow fever vaccine.

This clonotype showed up just a few times. This chain uses TRBV6-5 with TRBJ2-3; 10 nucleotides align to TRBD1. Trimming took 6 bases from V and 4 from J; bases not matched to a gene: 16. CDR3 length: 18 residues. The germline V gene encodes CDR1 MNHEY and CDR2 SVGAGI. The CDR3 DNA sequence: TGTGCCAGCAGAAACAATGACAGGGGGCGGGAGGAGGCAGATACGCAGTATTTT. It specifies CASRNNDRGREEADTQYF.

The rearrangement joins TRBV5-1 to TRBJ2-1; D is perhaps TRBD2 (5 bases). The germline V gene encodes CDR1 SGHRS and CDR2 YFSETQ. Trimming removed 7 bases at V and 0 bases at J, with 14 bases between. The CDR3 has 15 amino acids. CDR3: CASSGSGSSYNEQFF. In DNA, the CDR3 is TGCGCCAGCTCGGGATCGGGGAGCTCCTACAATGAGCAGTTCTTC. Variable domain in full (rest from reference TRBV5-1 and TRBJ2-1): KAGVTQTPRYLIKTRGQQVTLSCSPISGHRSVSWYQQTPGQGLQFLFEYFSETQRNKGNFPGRFSGRQFSNSRSEMNVSTLELGDSALYLCASSGSGSSYNEQFFGPGTRLTVL.

This chain joins TRBV4-1 and TRBJ1-5, with 9 positions matching TRBD1. Germline values: CDR1 MGHRA, CDR2 YSYEKL. CDR3 size: 15 residues. Trimming removed 1 base from V and 6 bases from J; junction bases left unmatched: 4. The CDR3 is CASSQGQGVRQPQHF. CDR3 in DNA: TGCGCCAGCAGCCAAGGACAGGGGGTTCGTCAGCCCCAGCATTTT.

This clonotype was observed at least ten times. The chain is built from TRBV7-8 and TRBJ2-7; D is unresolved. V dropped 5 bases and J dropped 5 bases, with 13 bases sitting between them. Germline V lookup: CDR1 SGHVS, CDR2 FQNEAQ. This CDR3 region has 13 residues. The CDR3 is CASSKYSSHEQYV. The CDR3 DNA sequence: TGTGCCAGCAGCAAATACTCGAGCCACGAGCAGTACGTC.

This clonotype was recorded a few times. The chain carries TRBV6-2 or TRBV6-3 and TRBJ1-5, with a tentative D call TRBD1 (5 bases). V was trimmed by 6 bases and J by 1 base, leaving 13 bases between them. Germline CDR1 MNHEY, CDR2 SVGEGT. CDR3 length: 15 amino acids. The CDR3 loop is CASSRVGVSNQPQHF. The DNA for the CDR3 is TGTGCCAGCAGCCGAGTGGGGGTGAGCAATCAGCCCCAGCATTTT.

The J gene is TRBJ1-2, the V gene TRBV7-3; D may be TRBD1 (6 bases). V was cut by 4 bases and J by 8 bases, with 14 bases left in between. Germline assignment: CDR1 SGHTA and CDR2 FQGTGA. The CDR3 length is 13 residues. The CDR3 DNA is TGTGCCAGCAGCTCTCCGGGGGCCCAGGGCTACACCTTC. Its translation is CASSSPGAQGYTF.

This clonotype was found many times. The V and J genes are TRBV5-1 and TRBJ2-3; 9 bases fit TRBD2. CDR1 is SGHRS and CDR2 is YFSETQ in the germline V gene. The CDR3 has 15 residues. The V segment lost 2 bases and the J segment 5 bases; nucleotides outside the gene matches: 6. The CDR3 nucleotides are TGCGCCAGCAGCTTTGGCGGGGGGGGCGAAGATACGCAGTATTTT. Protein product: CASSFGGGGEDTQYF. Full variable domain (outside the CDR3, taken from reference TRBV5-1 and TRBJ2-3): KAGVTQTPRYLIKTRGQQVTLSCSPISGHRSVSWYQQTPGQGLQFLFEYFSETQRNKGNFPGRFSGRQFSNSRSEMNVSTLELGDSALYLCASSFGGGGEDTQYFGPGTRLTVL.

This clonotype was seen a handful of times. The chain uses TRBV15 and TRBJ2-1; maybe TRBD2 (6 bases). This CDR3 has 16 residues. Germline V gene sequence: CDR1 LNHNV, CDR2 YYDKDF (reference sequence). Trimming pared 1 base from V and 0 bases from J, leaving 10 bases between. CDR3 sequence reads: CATSRGDSSSYNEQFF. For the CDR3, the DNA is TGTGCCACCAGCAGAGGGGACTCCAGCTCCTACAATGAGCAGTTCTTC.

Many counts were recorded for this clonotype. V and J are TRBV20-1 and TRBJ2-5, with a tentative D call TRBD2 (6 bases). The V gene's germline CDR1 is DFQATT and CDR2 SNEGSKA (reference sequence). Trimming shortened V by 1 base and J by 0 bases, and 9 bases separated the two germline ends. The CDR3 is 14 amino acids. This chain's CDR3 is CSARGGLDQETQYF. The CDR3 coding sequence is TGCAGTGCTAGAGGGGGACTCGACCAAGAGACCCAGTACTTC.

This clonotype was found a few times. The CDR3 coding sequence is TGTGCCAGCAGCTTAGTCCTAGCGGGGGGAAACACCGGGGAGCTGTTTTTT. This translates into CASSLVLAGGNTGELFF. This chain links TRBV7-6 with TRBJ2-2; 11 bases line up with TRBD2. The CDR3 is made up of 17 amino acids. Germline CDR1 SGHVS, CDR2 FNYEAQ. The J segment lost 2 bases and the V segment lost 1 base, leaving 3 bases of the junction unmatched.

The V gene is TRBV5-6, the J gene TRBJ2-2; no firm D call. Trimming shortened V by 4 bases and J by 7 bases, and 11 bases separated the two germline ends. The CDR3 contains 13 residues. Germline V lookup: CDR1 SGHDT, CDR2 YYEEEE. This CDR3 is CASSGLAVGELFF. The DNA of the CDR3 is TGTGCCAGCAGCGGTTTGGCGGTCGGGGAGCTGTTTTTT.

This clonotype was counted between two and nine times. The V gene is TRBV12-3 or TRBV12-4, the J gene TRBJ2-6, with D perhaps TRBD2 (5 bases). This CDR3 is built from 14 residues. Trimming left V 7 bases short and J 1 base short, with 8 bases between. The CDR3 protein is CASTGRSGANVLTF. The DNA of the CDR3 is TGTGCCAGCACGGGAAGGTCTGGGGCCAACGTCCTGACTTTC.

This clonotype was observed a handful of times. The V call is TRBV24-1, the J call TRBJ1-1; 9 bases line up with TRBD1. This CDR3 has 14 residues. V shed 4 bases, J shed 10 bases, and the junction held 9 bases outside the gene matches. CDR1 is KGHDR and CDR2 is SFDVKD in the germline V gene. CDR3 loop: CATSEPDRGTGAFF. The CDR3 coding sequence is TGTGCCACCAGTGAGCCGGACAGGGGCACGGGAGCTTTCTTT.

The chain has TRBV19 and TRBJ2-1, with 7 bases matching TRBD1. Germline values: CDR1 LNHDA, CDR2 SQIVND (reference sequence). V shed 4 bases and J 7 bases; nucleotides not matched to a gene: 4. This CDR3 has 13 amino acids. CDR3 protein: CASSTYRGNEQFF. The DNA for the CDR3 is TGTGCCAGTAGTACTTACAGGGGTAATGAGCAGTTCTTC.

This clonotype was detected a few times. The rearrangement links TRBV7-9 to TRBJ2-3; 12 bases match TRBD2. Germline V gene data show CDR1 as SEHNR and CDR2 as FQNEAQ (reference sequence). V lost 5 bases to trimming and J lost 5 bases; unmatched junction nucleotides: 5. The CDR3 consists of 15 residues. CDR3 nucleotide sequence: TGTGCCAGCAGCCCCAGACTAGCGGGGGAAGATACGCAGTATTTT. This encodes CASSPRLAGEDTQYF.

The V call is TRBV11-2, the J call TRBJ2-3; maybe TRBD2 (6 bases). This CDR3 is 14 amino acids long. Germline CDR1 reads SGHAT; CDR2 reads FQNNGV. V was pared by 7 bases and J by 2 bases, with 13 bases between. In DNA form, the CDR3 reads TGTGCCAGCACGACTAGGCCCGACACAGATACGCAGTATTTT. Protein product: CASTTRPDTDTQYF.

The chain carries TRBV29-1 and TRBJ1-4, with D hard to call. The germline V gene encodes CDR1 SQVTM and CDR2 ANQGSEA. Trimming pared 4 bases from V and 0 bases from J, leaving 9 bases between. The CDR3 is made up of 14 amino acids. This CDR3 reads CSVGSPPTNEKLFF. CDR3 in DNA: TGCAGCGTTGGATCTCCGCCAACTAATGAAAAACTGTTTTTT. Using reference TRBV29-1 and TRBJ1-4 for the parts outside the CDR3, the full variable domain is SAVISQKPSRDICQRGTSLTIQCQVDSQVTMMFWYRQQPGQSLTLIATANQGSEATYESGFVIDKFPISRPNLTFSTLTVSNMSPEDSSIYLCSVGSPPTNEKLFFGSGTQLSVL.

The chain couples TRBV15 to TRBJ1-5, with a weak D call TRBD1 (6 bases). CDR3 size: 14 residues. Germline V CDR1 and CDR2: LNHNV, YYDKDF (reference sequence). Trimming took 9 bases from V and 6 from J, leaving 18 bases between them. CDR3: CATGPTGPTQPQHF. CDR3 coding DNA: TGTGCCACAGGCCCAACAGGGCCCACTCAGCCCCAGCATTTT.

This chain joins TRBV11-3 and TRBJ2-1; D is ambiguous. CDR3 length: 14 residues. In germline, CDR1 is SGHNT, CDR2 YENEEA. V lost 3 bases, J lost 6 bases, and 12 bases lay in between. This chain's CDR3 is CASSFGPPFNEQFF. The DNA for the CDR3 is TGTGCCAGCAGCTTCGGTCCTCCTTTCAATGAGCAGTTCTTC.

This clonotype was counted at least ten times. The chain carries TRBV7-2 and TRBJ2-5, with D perhaps assigned TRBD1 or TRBD2 (5 bases each). This CDR3 contains 16 residues. V was trimmed by 5 bases and J by 7 bases, leaving 23 bases between them. CDR1 SGHTA and CDR2 FQGNSA come from the germline V gene. For the CDR3, the DNA is TGTGCCAGCAGCGCCCTCGGGGCCGGGGTGGGGCGGACCCAGTACTTC. It translates to CASSALGAGVGRTQYF.

This clonotype appeared a few times. The chain links TRBV4-3 to TRBJ1-1; 9 bases agree with TRBD1. CDR1 is LGHNA, CDR2 YSLEER, per germline. After removal of 1 base from V and 1 base from J, the junction contained 10 bases not matched to a gene. The CDR3 loop spans 18 amino acids. The CDR3 protein is CASSQVTSRDRENTEAFF. Here the CDR3 DNA reads TGCGCCAGCAGCCAAGTAACAAGTCGGGACAGGGAGAACACTGAAGCTTTCTTT.

The chain joins TRBV4-1 to TRBJ2-1; the match to TRBD2 covers 7 bases. V was clipped by 0 bases and J by 2 bases; unmatched bases: 1. Germline V lookup: CDR1 MGHRA, CDR2 YSYEKL. The CDR3 extends over 15 amino acids. CDR3 in amino acids: CASSQDREAYNEQFF. The CDR3, as DNA: TGCGCCAGCAGCCAAGACCGGGAGGCCTACAATGAGCAGTTCTTC.

This clonotype has only a few counts. The chain employs TRBV30 and TRBJ1-4; 9 bases match TRBD1. Unmatched junction bases numbered 8, after V lost 0 bases and J lost 6 bases. The CDR3 runs 16 residues. Germline loops: CDR1 GTSNPN, CDR2 SVGIG (reference sequence). CDR3 sequence (DNA): TGTGCCTGGAGTGTACTCCAGGGACAGGGTGATGAAAAACTGTTTTTT. Translation: CAWSVLQGQGDEKLFF.

At least ten counts were recorded for this clonotype. The chain is built from TRBV12-3 or TRBV12-4 and TRBJ1-5; D perhaps matches TRBD1 (5 bases). CDR3 size: 15 residues. V lost 7 bases and J 5 bases, leaving 18 bases between the germline ends. CDR3 residues: CASTSVGGEDQPQHF. CDR3 DNA: TGTGCCAGCACCTCAGTGGGGGGAGAGGATCAGCCCCAGCATTTT.

This clonotype was recorded a few times. The chain links TRBV4-1 to TRBJ1-5; D uncertain. V dropped 4 bases and J dropped 0 bases, with 7 bases sitting between them. Germline CDR1 is MGHRA and CDR2 is YSYEKL. The CDR3 runs to 14 residues. The chain's CDR3 is CASSPGNSNQPQHF. CDR3 nucleotides: TGCGCCAGCAGCCCCGGGAATAGCAATCAGCCCCAGCATTTT.

The chain carries TRBV20-1 and TRBJ2-3, with 8 bases fitting TRBD2. V shed 4 bases, J shed 4 bases, and the junction held 13 bases outside the gene matches. CDR3 length: 16 residues. The germline CDR1 and CDR2 sequences are DFQATT and SNEGSKA (reference sequence). CDR3: CSAIRLGLGWADTQYF. In DNA, the CDR3 is TGCAGTGCTATCAGACTGGGACTAGGATGGGCAGATACGCAGTATTTT.

This clonotype was counted between two and nine times. The genes are TRBV5-1 and TRBJ2-4, with D unresolved. V lost 5 bases and J lost 4, with 10 bases in between. CDR1 is SGHRS, CDR2 YFSETQ, per germline. CDR3 size: 13 residues. The CDR3 bases are TGCGCCAGCAGGTCTGGGGATAAAAACATTCAGTACTTC. The encoded protein is CASRSGDKNIQYF.

This clonotype has ten or more counts. In DNA, the CDR3 is TGTGCCTGGAGTGTAATAATTGGGGCCGGGGAGCTGTTTTTT. This sequence encodes CAWSVIIGAGELFF. The chain employs TRBV30 and TRBJ2-2; D is ambiguous. CDR3 length: 14 residues. Germline V gene data show CDR1 as GTSNPN and CDR2 as SVGIG (reference sequence). V was clipped by 0 bases and J by 6 bases, with 11 bases between them.

Many counts were recorded for this clonotype. The J gene is TRBJ2-3, the V gene TRBV6-6; 7 nucleotides align to TRBD1. V shed 7 bases, J shed 0 bases, and the junction held 4 bases outside the gene matches. CDR1 is MNHNY and CDR2 is SVGAGI in the germline V gene (reference sequence). The CDR3 runs to 14 residues. Written as DNA, the CDR3 is TGTGCCAGCATACACAGGGGAAGCACAGATACGCAGTATTTT. Amino acid sequence: CASIHRGSTDTQYF.

This clonotype was counted many times. The V call is TRBV12-3 or TRBV12-4, the J call TRBJ2-3, with D possibly matching TRBD1 (6 bases). There are 14 residues in the CDR3. Trimming pared 8 bases from V and 1 base from J, leaving 13 bases between. The CDR3 region has the DNA TGTGCCAGCCTACAGGGTCTTGGCACAGATACGCAGTATTTT. Amino acid sequence: CASLQGLGTDTQYF.

The V and J genes are TRBV9 and TRBJ1-2; maybe TRBD1 (6 bases). The CDR3 is made up of 12 amino acids. Trimming pared 4 bases from V and 7 bases from J, leaving 11 bases between. CDR1 and CDR2 from the germline V gene are SGDLS and YYNGEE. CDR3 sequence reads: CASSPGDLGYTF. CDR3 DNA: TGTGCCAGCAGCCCAGGGGATCTTGGCTACACCTTC.